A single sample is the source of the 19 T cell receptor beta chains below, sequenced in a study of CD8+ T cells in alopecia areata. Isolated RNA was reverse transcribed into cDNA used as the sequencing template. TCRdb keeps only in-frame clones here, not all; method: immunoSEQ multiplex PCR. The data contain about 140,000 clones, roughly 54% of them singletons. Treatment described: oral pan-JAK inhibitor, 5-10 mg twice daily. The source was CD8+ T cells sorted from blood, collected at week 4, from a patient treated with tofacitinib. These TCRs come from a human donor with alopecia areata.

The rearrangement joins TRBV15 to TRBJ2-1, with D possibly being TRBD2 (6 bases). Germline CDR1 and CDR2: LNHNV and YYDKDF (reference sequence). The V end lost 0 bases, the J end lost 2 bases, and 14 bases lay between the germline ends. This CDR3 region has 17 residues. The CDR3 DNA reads TGTGCCACCAGCAGAGAACTAGCCGGGGGTGCCTACAATGAGCAGTTCTTC. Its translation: CATSRELAGGAYNEQFF.

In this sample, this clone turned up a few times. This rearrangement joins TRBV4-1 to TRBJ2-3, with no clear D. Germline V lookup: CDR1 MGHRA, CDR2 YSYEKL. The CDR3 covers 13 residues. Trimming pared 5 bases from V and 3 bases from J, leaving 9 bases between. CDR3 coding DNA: TGCGCCAGCAGCTCGCTCCGGACAGATACGCAGTATTTT. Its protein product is CASSSLRTDTQYF.

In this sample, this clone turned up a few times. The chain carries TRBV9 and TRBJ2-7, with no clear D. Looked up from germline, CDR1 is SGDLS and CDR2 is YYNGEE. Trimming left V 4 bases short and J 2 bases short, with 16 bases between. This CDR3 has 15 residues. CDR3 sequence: CASSPGPLEAYEQYF. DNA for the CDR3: TGTGCCAGCAGCCCAGGACCCCTCGAGGCCTACGAGCAGTACTTC.

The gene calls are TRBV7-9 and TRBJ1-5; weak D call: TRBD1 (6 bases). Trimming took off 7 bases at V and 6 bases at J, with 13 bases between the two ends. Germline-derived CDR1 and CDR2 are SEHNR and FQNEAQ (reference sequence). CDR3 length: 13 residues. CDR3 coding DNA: TGTGCCAGCACCTTGGAGGGGGGTCAGCCCCAGCATTTT. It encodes CASTLEGGQPQHF. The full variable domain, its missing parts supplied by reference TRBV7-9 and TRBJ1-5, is DTGVSQNPRHKITKRGQNVTFRCDPISEHNRLYWYRQTLGQGPEFLTYFQNEAQLEKSRLLSDRFSAERPKGSFSTLEIQRTEQGDSAMYLCASTLEGGQPQHFGDGTRLSIL.

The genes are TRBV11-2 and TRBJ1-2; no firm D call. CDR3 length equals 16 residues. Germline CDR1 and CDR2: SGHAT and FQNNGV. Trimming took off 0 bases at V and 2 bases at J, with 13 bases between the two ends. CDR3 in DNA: TGTGCCAGCAGCTTAGATGGCGCGGCTCCCAACTATGGCTACACCTTC. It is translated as CASSLDGAAPNYGYTF.

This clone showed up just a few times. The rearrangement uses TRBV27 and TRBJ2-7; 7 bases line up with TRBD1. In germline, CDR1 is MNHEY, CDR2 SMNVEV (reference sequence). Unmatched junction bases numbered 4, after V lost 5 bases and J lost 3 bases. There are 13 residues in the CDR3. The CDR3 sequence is CASSPTGNYEQYF. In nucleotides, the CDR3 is TGTGCCAGCAGTCCGACAGGGAACTACGAGCAGTACTTC.

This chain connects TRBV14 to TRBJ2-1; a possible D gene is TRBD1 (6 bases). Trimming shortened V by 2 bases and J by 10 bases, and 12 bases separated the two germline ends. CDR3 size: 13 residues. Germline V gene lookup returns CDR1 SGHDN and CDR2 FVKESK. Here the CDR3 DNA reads TGTGCCAGCAGCCAATTCAGGGGAGAGGAGCAGTTCTTC. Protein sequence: CASSQFRGEEQFF. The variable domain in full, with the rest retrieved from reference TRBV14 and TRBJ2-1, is EAGVTQFPSHSVIEKGQTVTLRCDPISGHDNLYWYRRVMGKEIKFLLHFVKESKQDESGMPNNRFLAERTGGTYSTLKVQPAELEDSGVYFCASSQFRGEEQFFGPGTRLTVL.

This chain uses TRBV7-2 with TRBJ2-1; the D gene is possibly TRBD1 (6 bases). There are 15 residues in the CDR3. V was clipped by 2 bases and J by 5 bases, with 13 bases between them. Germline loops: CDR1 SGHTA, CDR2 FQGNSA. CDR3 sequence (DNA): TGTGCCAGCAGCTTATACCCGGGACATCACAATGAGCAGTTCTTC. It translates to CASSLYPGHHNEQFF.

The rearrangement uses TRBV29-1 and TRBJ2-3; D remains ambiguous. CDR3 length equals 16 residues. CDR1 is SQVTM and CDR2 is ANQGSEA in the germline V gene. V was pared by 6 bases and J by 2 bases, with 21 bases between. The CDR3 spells CSVVRTDTTSTDTQYF. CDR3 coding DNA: TGCAGCGTCGTTAGGACCGATACTACCTCCACAGATACGCAGTATTTT.

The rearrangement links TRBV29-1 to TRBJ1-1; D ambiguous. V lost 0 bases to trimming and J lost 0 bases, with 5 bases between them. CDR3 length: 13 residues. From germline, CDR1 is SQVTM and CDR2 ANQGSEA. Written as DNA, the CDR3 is TGCAGCGTTGAAGAGGTCCTGAACACTGAAGCTTTCTTT. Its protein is CSVEEVLNTEAFF. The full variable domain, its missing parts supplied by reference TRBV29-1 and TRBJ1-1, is SAVISQKPSRDICQRGTSLTIQCQVDSQVTMMFWYRQQPGQSLTLIATANQGSEATYESGFVIDKFPISRPNLTFSTLTVSNMSPEDSSIYLCSVEEVLNTEAFFGQGTRLTVV.

CDR3 nucleotides: TGTGCCAGCAGTTCGGTTGGCTCGGATCAGCCCCAGCATTTT. This encodes CASSSVGSDQPQHF. The gene calls are TRBV27 and TRBJ1-5; D is undetermined. V lost 4 bases, J lost 5 bases, and 12 bases lay in between. Germline V gives CDR1 MNHEY, CDR2 SMNVEV (reference sequence). The CDR3 is 14 residues long.

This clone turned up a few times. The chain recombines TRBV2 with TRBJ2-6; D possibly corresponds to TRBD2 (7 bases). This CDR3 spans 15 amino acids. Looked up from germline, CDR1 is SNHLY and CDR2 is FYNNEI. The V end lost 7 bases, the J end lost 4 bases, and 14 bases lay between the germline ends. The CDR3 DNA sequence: TGTGCCAGCAAGGGGGGGCTCCCCGGGGCCAACGTCCTGACTTTC. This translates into CASKGGLPGANVLTF.

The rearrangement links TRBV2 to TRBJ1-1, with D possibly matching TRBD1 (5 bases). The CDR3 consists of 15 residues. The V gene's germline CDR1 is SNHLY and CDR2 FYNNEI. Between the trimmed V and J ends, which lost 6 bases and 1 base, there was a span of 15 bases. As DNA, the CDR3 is TGTGCCAGCAGAACTCAAGGGGACTGGAACACTGAAGCTTTCTTT. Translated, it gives CASRTQGDWNTEAFF.

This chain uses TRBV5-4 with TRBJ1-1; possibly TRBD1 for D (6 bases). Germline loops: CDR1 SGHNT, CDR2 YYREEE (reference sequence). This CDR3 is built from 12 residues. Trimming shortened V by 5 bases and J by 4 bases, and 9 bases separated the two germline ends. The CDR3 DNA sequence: TGTGCCAGCAGTATGGGGGCCACTGAAGCTTTCTTT. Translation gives CASSMGATEAFF.

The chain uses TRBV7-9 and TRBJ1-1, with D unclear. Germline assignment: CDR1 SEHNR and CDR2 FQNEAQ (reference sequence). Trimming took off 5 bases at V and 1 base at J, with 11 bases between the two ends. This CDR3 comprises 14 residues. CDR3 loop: CASSPLLRNTEAFF. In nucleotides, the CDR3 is TGTGCCAGCAGCCCCCTCCTACGGAACACTGAAGCTTTCTTT.

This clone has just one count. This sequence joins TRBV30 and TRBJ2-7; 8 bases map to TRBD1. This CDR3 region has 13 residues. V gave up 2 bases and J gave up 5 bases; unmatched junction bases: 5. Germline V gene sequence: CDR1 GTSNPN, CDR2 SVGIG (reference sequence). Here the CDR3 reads CAWSPDRDDEQYF. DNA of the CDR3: TGTGCCTGGAGTCCGGACAGGGACGACGAGCAGTACTTC.

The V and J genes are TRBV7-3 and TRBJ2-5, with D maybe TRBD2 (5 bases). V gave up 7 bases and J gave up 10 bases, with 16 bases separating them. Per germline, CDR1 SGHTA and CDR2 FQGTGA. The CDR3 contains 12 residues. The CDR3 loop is CASIDAEGIQYF. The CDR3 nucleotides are TGTGCCAGCATTGATGCCGAGGGCATCCAGTACTTC.

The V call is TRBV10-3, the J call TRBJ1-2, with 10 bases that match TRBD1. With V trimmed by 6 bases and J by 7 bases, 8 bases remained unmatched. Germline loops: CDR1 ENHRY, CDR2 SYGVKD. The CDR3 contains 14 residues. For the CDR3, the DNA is TGTGCCATCAGCGAACCGGGACAGGGGTTTGGCTACACCTTC. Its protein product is CAISEPGQGFGYTF.

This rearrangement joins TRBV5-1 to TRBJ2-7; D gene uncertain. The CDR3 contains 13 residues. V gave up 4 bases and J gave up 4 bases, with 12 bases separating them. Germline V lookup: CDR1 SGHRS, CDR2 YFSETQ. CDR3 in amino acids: CASSHGIEYEQYF. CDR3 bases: TGCGCCAGCAGCCATGGGATCGAATACGAGCAGTACTTC.